Each of the 10 T cell receptor beta chains below was sequenced from the same sample in a study of blood T cell repertoires in COVID-19. TCRdb's copy holds only in-frame clones and misses some; the assay was immunoSEQ multiplex PCR. This table has around 160,000 clones, around nine tenths appearing once. The material sequenced was peripheral blood. The source is a human donor in a cohort sampled during active COVID-19.

This rearrangement joins TRBV7-9 to TRBJ2-1; tentative D call: TRBD1 (5 bases). The ends were cut back, 3 bases at V and 6 bases at J, with 15 bases in the middle. There are 15 residues in the CDR3. CDR1 SEHNR and CDR2 FQNEAQ come from the germline V gene (reference sequence). The CDR3 nucleotides read TGTGCCAGCAGCTTCAGGGCAGGCCCCCGCAATGAGCAGTTCTTC. Translating it yields CASSFRAGPRNEQFF.

The count of this clone is one. In DNA form, the CDR3 reads TGTGCCAGCAGTCAACAGGGGACCGGGGAGCTGTTTTTT. Encoded protein: CASSQQGTGELFF. The chain combines TRBV6-5 with TRBJ2-2; 7 bases fit TRBD1. Trimming took 5 bases from V and 5 from J; bases not matched to a gene: 2. Germline CDR1 and CDR2: MNHEY and SVGAGI. There are 13 residues in the CDR3.

This clone was recorded only once. This chain uses TRBV30 with TRBJ1-2; 7 bases map to TRBD1. Per germline, CDR1 GTSNPN and CDR2 SVGIG (reference sequence). The CDR3 runs 14 residues. Trimming cost V 6 bases and J 1 base; bases outside gene matches: 8. The CDR3 sequence is CACLRTGFNYGYTF. The CDR3 nucleotides read TGTGCCTGCCTTAGGACAGGTTTTAACTATGGCTACACCTTC.

The chain couples TRBV21-1 to TRBJ1-1; the DNA was not used to check the table's D call, TRBD1. TRBV21-1 is flagged as a pseudogene. The CDR3 runs 14 residues. CDR3 loop: CASSKGDRDTEAFF. CDR3 coding DNA: TGTGCCAGCAGCAAAGGGGACAGGGACACTGAAGCTTTCTTT.

J is TRBJ1-2 and V is TRBV28, with unresolved D. V shed 5 bases and J shed 8 bases, with 12 bases lying between them. Germline values: CDR1 MDHEN, CDR2 SYDVKM. This CDR3 is 12 amino acids long. CDR3 nucleotide sequence: TGTGCCAGCAGTATCAACTTATTGGGCTACACCTTC. Translated, it gives CASSINLLGYTF.

The gene calls are TRBV7-8 and TRBJ1-6; D might be TRBD1 (6 bases). V lost 1 base and J 8 bases, leaving 12 bases between the germline ends. CDR1 SGHVS and CDR2 FQNEAQ come from the germline V gene. The length of the CDR3 is 15 residues. Here the CDR3 reads CASSLGGEGDSPLHF. The CDR3 bases are TGTGCCAGCAGCTTAGGGGGGGAGGGGGATTCACCCCTCCACTTT.

The chain links TRBV3-1 (or the pseudogene TRBV3-2) to TRBJ2-3; TRBD1 agrees at 11 bases. Germline V gene lookup returns CDR1 LGHDT and CDR2 YNNKEL (reference sequence). The CDR3 is 17 amino acids. V trimming: 0 bases; J trimming: 0 bases; junction bases outside the gene matches: 2. The CDR3, as DNA: TGTGCCAGCAGCCAAGAAGGACAGGGGGCTAGCACAGATACGCAGTATTTT. Residues: CASSQEGQGASTDTQYF.

V and J are TRBV5-1 and TRBJ2-1; perhaps TRBD2 as D (6 bases). The V gene lost 4 bases and the J gene lost 0 bases, with 8 bases spanning the gap. The CDR3 totals 14 residues. The V gene's germline CDR1 is SGHRS and CDR2 YFSETQ. CDR3 residues: CASSRTISYNEQFF. DNA of the CDR3: TGCGCCAGCAGCCGGACTATCTCCTACAATGAGCAGTTCTTC.

This sequence joins TRBV7-2 and TRBJ2-2; weak D call: TRBD2 (5 bases). Germline assignment: CDR1 SGHTA and CDR2 FQGNSA. V shed 2 bases and J shed 2 bases, with 12 bases lying between them. The CDR3 extends over 16 amino acids. CDR3 amino acids: CASSLLRGGNTGELFF. The CDR3 nucleotides read TGTGCCAGCAGCTTATTAAGAGGAGGAAACACCGGGGAGCTGTTTTTT.

This chain connects TRBV28 to TRBJ1-5; 10 bases are shared with TRBD1. The CDR3 totals 15 residues. Germline CDR1 MDHEN, CDR2 SYDVKM. Trimming at V came to 2 bases and at J to 4 bases, leaving 2 bases not matched to a gene. The CDR3 region is CASSLGGQGNQPQHF. The CDR3, as DNA: TGTGCCAGCAGTTTAGGGGGACAGGGGAATCAGCCCCAGCATTTT.